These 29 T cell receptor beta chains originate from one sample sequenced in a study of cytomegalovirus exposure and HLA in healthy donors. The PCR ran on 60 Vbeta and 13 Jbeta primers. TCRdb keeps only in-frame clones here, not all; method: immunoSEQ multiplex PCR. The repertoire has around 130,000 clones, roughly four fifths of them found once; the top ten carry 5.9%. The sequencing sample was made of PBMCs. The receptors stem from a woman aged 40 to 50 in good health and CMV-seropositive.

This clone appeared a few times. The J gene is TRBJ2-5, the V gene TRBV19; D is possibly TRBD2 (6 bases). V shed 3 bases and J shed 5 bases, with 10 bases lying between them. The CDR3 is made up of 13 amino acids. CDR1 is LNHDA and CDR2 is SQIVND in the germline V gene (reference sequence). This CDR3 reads CASSIGGGETQYF. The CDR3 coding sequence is TGTGCCAGTAGTATCGGGGGTGGGGAGACCCAGTACTTC.

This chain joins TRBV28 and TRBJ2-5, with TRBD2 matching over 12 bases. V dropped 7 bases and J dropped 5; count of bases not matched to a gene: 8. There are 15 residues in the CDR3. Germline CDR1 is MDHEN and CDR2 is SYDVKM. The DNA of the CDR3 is TGTGCCAGCAAGAAACTAGCGGGAGGCATTGAGACCCAGTACTTC. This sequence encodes CASKKLAGGIETQYF. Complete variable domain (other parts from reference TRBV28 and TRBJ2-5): DVKVTQSSRYLVKRTGEKVFLECVQDMDHENMFWYRQDPGLGLRLIYFSYDVKMKEKGDIPEGYSVSREKKERFSLILESASTNQTSMYLCASKKLAGGIETQYFGPGTRLLVL.

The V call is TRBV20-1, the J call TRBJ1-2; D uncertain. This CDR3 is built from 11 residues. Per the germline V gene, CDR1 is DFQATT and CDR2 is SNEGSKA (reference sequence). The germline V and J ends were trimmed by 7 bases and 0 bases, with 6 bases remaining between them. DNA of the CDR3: TGCAGTGGCGGGTCTAACTATGGCTACACCTTC. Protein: CSGGSNYGYTF.

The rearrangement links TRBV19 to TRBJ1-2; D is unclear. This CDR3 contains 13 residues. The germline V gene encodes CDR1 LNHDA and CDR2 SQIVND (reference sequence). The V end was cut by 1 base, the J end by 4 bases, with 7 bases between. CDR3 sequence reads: CASSIGGSYGYTF. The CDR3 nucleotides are TGTGCCAGTAGTATAGGTGGCAGCTATGGCTACACCTTC.

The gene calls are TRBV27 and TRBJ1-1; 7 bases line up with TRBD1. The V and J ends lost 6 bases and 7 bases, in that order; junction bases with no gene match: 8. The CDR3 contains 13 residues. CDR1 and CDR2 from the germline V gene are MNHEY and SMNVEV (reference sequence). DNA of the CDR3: TGTGCCAGCAGGCGTACAGGGGAAGGTGAAGCTTTCTTT. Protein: CASRRTGEGEAFF.

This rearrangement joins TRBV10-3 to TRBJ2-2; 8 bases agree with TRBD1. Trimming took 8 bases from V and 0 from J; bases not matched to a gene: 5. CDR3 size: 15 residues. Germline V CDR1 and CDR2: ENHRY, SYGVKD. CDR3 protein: CAIGGQGANTGELFF. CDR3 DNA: TGTGCCATCGGAGGACAGGGCGCGAACACCGGGGAGCTGTTTTTT.

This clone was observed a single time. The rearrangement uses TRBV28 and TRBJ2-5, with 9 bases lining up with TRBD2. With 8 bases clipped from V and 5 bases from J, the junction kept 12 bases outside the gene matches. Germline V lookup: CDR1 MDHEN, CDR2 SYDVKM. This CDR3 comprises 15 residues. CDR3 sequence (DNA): TGTGCCAGCGGCGCTAGCGGGATAGAGGGGGAGACCCAGTACTTC. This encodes CASGASGIEGETQYF.

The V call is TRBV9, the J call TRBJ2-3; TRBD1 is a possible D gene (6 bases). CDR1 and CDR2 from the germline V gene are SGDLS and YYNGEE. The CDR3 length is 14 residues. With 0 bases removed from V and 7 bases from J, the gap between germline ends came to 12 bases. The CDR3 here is CASSVVQGENTQYF. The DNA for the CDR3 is TGTGCCAGCAGCGTAGTACAGGGAGAAAATACGCAGTATTTT.

The CDR3 sequence: CASSYSGQDGETQYF. DNA for the CDR3: TGTGCCAGCAGTTACTCGGGACAGGATGGGGAGACCCAGTACTTC. The V call is TRBV6-5, the J call TRBJ2-5; 8 nucleotides agree with TRBD1. CDR1 is MNHEY and CDR2 is SVGAGI in the germline V gene. After removal of 0 bases from V and 5 bases from J, the junction contained 5 bases not matched to a gene. The CDR3 totals 15 residues.

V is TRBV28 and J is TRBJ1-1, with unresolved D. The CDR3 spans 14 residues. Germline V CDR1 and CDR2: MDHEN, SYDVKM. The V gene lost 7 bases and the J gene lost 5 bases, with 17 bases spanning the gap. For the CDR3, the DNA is TGTGCCAGCAAGCAGGCTCACCTGGTAACTGAAGCTTTCTTT. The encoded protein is CASKQAHLVTEAFF.

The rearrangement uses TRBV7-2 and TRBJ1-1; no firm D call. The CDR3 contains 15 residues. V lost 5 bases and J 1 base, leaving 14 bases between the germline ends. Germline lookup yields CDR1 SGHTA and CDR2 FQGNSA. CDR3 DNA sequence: TGTGCCAGCAGCGCCCAGGCAGTTAGGAACACTGAAGCTTTCTTT. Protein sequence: CASSAQAVRNTEAFF.

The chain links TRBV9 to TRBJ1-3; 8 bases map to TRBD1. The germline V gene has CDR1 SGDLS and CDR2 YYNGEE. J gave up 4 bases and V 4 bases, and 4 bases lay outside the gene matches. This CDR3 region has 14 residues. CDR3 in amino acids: CASSQRTGGNTIYF. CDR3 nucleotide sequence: TGTGCCAGCAGCCAACGGACAGGGGGAAACACCATATATTTT.

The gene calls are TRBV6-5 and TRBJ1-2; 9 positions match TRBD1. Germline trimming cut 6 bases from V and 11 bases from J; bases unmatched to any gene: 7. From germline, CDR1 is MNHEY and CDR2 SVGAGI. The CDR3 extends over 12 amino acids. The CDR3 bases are TGTGCCAGCAGGCCTGACAGGGGGAGATACACCTTC. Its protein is CASRPDRGRYTF.

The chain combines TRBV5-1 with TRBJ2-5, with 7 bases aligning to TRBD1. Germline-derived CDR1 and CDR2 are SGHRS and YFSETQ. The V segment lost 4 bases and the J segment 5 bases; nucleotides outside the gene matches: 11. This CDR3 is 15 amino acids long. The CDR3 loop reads CASSDTGAALETQYF. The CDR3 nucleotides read TGCGCCAGCAGCGATACAGGGGCGGCTCTGGAGACCCAGTACTTC.

CDR3 sequence: CSVVPSTGGNTEAFF. The CDR3 bases are TGCAGCGTTGTTCCCTCGACAGGGGGCAACACTGAAGCTTTCTTT. The J gene is TRBJ1-1, the V gene TRBV29-1; 10 bases map to TRBD1. Germline-derived CDR1 and CDR2 are SQVTM and ANQGSEA. CDR3 length: 15 amino acids. Trimming took 4 bases from V and 2 from J; bases not matched to a gene: 7.

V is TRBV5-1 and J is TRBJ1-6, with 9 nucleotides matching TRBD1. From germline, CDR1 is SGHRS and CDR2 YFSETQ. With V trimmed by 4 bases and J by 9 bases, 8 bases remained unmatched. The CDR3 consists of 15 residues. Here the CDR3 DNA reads TGCGCCAGCAGCCAGGCGGGACAGGGACCTTCACCCCTCCACTTT. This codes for CASSQAGQGPSPLHF.

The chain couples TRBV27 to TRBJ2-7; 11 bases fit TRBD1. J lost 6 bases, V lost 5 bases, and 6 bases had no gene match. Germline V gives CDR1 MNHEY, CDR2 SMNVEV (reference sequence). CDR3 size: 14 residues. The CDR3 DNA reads TGTGCCAGCAGTCCTGCCGGGACAGGGGGCGAGCAGTACTTC. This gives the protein CASSPAGTGGEQYF.

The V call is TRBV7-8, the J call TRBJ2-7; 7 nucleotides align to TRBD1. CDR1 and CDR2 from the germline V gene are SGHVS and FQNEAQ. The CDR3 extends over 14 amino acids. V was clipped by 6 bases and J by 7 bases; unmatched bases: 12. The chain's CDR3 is CASRQGGSTREQYF. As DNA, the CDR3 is TGTGCCAGCAGACAAGGGGGCTCCACGAGAGAGCAGTACTTC.

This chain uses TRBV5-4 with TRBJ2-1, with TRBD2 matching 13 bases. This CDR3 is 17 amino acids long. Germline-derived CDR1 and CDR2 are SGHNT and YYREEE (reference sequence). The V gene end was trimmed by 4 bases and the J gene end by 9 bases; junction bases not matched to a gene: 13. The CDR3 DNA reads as TGTGCCAGCAGCCCAAGAACTAGCGGGGGGGCCGGGAGTGAGCAGTTCTTC. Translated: CASSPRTSGGAGSEQFF.

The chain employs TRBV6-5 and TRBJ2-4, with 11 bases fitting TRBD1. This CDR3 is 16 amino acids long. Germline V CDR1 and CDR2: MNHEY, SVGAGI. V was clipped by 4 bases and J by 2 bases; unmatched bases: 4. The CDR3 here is CASSSWDRGSKNIQYF. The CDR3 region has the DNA TGTGCCAGCAGTTCCTGGGACAGGGGGTCCAAAAACATTCAGTACTTC.

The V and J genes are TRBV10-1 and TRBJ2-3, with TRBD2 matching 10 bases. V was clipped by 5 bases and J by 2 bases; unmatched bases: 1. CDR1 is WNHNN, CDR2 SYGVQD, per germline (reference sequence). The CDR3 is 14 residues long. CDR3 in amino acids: CASSTSGITDTQYF. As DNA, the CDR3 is TGCGCCAGCAGTACTAGCGGGATCACAGATACGCAGTATTTT.

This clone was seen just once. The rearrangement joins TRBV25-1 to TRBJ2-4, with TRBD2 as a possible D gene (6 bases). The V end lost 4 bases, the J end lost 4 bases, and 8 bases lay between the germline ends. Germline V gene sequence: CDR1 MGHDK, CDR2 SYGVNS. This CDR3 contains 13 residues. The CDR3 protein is CASSVGGKNIQYF. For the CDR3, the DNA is TGTGCCAGCAGTGTTGGAGGGAAAAACATTCAGTACTTC.

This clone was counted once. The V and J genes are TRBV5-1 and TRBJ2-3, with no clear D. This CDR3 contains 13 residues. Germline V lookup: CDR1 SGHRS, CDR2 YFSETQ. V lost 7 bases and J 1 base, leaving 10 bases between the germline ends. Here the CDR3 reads CASVETGTDTQYF. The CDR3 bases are TGCGCCAGCGTAGAGACTGGCACAGATACGCAGTATTTT.

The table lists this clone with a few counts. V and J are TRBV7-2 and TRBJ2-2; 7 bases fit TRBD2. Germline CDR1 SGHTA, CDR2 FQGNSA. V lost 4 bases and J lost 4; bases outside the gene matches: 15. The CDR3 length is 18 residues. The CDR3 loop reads CASSSYGGGGSITGELFF. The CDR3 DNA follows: TGTGCCAGCAGCTCCTACGGTGGGGGGGGGAGCATCACCGGGGAGCTGTTTTTT. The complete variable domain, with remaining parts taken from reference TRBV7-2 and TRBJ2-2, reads GAGVSQSPSNKVTEKGKDVELRCDPISGHTALYWYRQSLGQGLEFLIYFQGNSAPDKSGLPSDRFSAERTGGSVSTLTIQRTQQEDSAVYLCASSSYGGGGSITGELFFGEGSRLTVL.

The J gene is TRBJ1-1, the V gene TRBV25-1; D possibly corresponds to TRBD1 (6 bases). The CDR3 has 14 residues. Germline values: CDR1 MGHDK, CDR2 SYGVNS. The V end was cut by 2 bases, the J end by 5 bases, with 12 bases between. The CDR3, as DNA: TGTGCCAGCAGTGAACAGGGGTTGATAACTGAAGCTTTCTTT. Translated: CASSEQGLITEAFF.

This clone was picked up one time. The DNA for the CDR3 is TGTGCCAGCAGCTCCAACCCGGGACTAGCGCACAAAAACTCCTACGAGCAGTACTTC. This encodes CASSSNPGLAHKNSYEQYF. The V and J genes are TRBV9 and TRBJ2-7; 10 bases fit TRBD2. With 4 bases clipped from V and 0 bases from J, the junction kept 16 bases outside the gene matches. The CDR3 contains 19 residues. The germline V gene has CDR1 SGDLS and CDR2 YYNGEE.

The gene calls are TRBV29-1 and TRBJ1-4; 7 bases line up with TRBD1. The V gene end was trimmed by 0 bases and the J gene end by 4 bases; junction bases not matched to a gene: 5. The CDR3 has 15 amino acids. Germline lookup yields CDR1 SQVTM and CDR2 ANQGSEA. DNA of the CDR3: TGCAGCGTTGAAGATCCTGCAGGGGGTAATGAAAAACTGTTTTTT. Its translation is CSVEDPAGGNEKLFF.

The CDR3 region has the DNA TGTGCCAGCAGTTGGGGACAGAAGAACACTGAAGCTTTCTTT. Encoded protein: CASSWGQKNTEAFF. The chain couples TRBV5-4 to TRBJ1-1; 7 positions match TRBD1. The germline V gene encodes CDR1 SGHNT and CDR2 YYREEE (reference sequence). J gave up 1 base and V 5 bases, and 5 bases lay outside the gene matches. The CDR3 is made up of 14 amino acids.

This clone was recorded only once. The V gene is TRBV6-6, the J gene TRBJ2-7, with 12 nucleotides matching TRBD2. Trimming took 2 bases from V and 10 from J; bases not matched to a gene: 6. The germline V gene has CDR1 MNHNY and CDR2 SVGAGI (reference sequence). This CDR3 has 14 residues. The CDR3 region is CASSYRLAGGLQYF. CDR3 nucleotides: TGTGCCAGCAGTTACAGGCTAGCGGGAGGGCTTCAGTACTTC.